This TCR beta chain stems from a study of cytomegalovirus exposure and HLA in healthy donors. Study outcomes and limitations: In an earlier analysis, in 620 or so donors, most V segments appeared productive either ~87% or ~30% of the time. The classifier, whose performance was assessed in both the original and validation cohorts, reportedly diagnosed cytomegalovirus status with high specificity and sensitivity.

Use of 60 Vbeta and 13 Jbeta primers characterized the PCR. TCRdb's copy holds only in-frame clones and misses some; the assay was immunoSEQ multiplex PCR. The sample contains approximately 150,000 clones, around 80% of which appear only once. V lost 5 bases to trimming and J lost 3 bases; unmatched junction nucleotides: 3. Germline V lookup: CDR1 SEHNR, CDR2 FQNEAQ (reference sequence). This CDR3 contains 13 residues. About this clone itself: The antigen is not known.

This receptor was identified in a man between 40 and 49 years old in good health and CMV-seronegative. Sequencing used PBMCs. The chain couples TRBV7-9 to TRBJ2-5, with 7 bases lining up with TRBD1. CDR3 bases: TGTGCCAGCAGCCCGGGACAGAAAGAGACCCAGTACTTC. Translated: CASSPGQKETQYF. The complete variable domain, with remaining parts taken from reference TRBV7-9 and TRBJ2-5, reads DTGVSQNPRHKITKRGQNVTFRCDPISEHNRLYWYRQTLGQGPEFLTYFQNEAQLEKSRLLSDRFSAERPKGSFSTLEIQRTEQGDSAMYLCASSPGQKETQYFGPGTRLLVL.